This T cell receptor (beta chain) was recovered during a study of CD8 T cells in ankylosing spondylitis. Study-level points and caveats: Ankylosing spondylitis blood appeared to carry a characteristic TCR beta motif of several highly homologous variants.

TCRdb called the 5' RACE reads again in MiXCR, with one record for every CDR3 protein. The sample has a few hundred thousand distinct CDR3 sequences, 20% to 25% seen once. About this clonotype: As yet, its antigen is unknown.

Input material: blood, either unsorted or a sorted T cell fraction (not recorded which). This sequence originates from a male donor with ankylosing spondylitis.

The CDR3 loop is CASSLGVIGRWYGYTF. CDR3 bases: TGTGCCAGCAGCTTGGGGGTAATAGGACGGTGGTATGGCTACACCTTC. This chain uses TRBV5-5 with TRBJ1-2; no clear D. The germline gives CDR1 SGHKS, CDR2 YYEKEE (reference sequence). This CDR3 comprises 16 residues. V lost 0 bases, J lost 5 bases, and 17 bases lay in between. Looking up the rest from reference TRBV5-5 and TRBJ1-2 gives the full variable domain: DAGVTQSPTHLIKTRGQQVTLRCSPISGHKSVSWYQQVLGQGPQFIFQYYEKEERGRGNFPDRFSARQFPNYSSELNVNALLLGDSALYLCASSLGVIGRWYGYTFGSGTRLTVV.